This TCR beta chain was found in a study of breast tumors, draining lymph nodes, adjacent tissues. Regarding the study as a whole: Most tumor T cells seemingly derive from lymph node, then expand in tumor. Tumor repertoires ranked between lymph nodes and nontumor tissue in diversity, with V and J gene preferences. Data only fit, rather than demonstrated, lymph node origin of most tumor T cells.

Using its own MiXCR run on the multiplex PCR reads, TCRdb lists one record per CDR3 protein. The sample lists over 150,000 distinct CDR3 sequences; approximately 33% were seen once. Samples came from axillary lymph nodes draining the breast cancer. Many counts were recorded for this clonotype. As yet, its antigen is unknown. Looked up from germline, CDR1 is DFQATT and CDR2 is SNEGSKA (reference sequence). CDR3 length: 15 amino acids. Deletions cut 7 bases from V and 3 bases from J, with 22 bases between. V usage is TRBV20-1 and J usage is TRBJ2-7; D tentatively reads TRBD1 or TRBD2 (5 bases each). The source material was axillary lymph node tissue. The TCR was taken from a female donor with breast cancer. Some clones in this sample may be carry-over from other donors' samples. The CDR3 protein is CSVEKRRQILYEQYF. In DNA form, the CDR3 reads TGCAGTGTGGAGAAGCGGAGACAGATCCTCTACGAGCAGTACTTC.